This T cell receptor (beta chain) was sequenced for a study of blood T cell repertoires in COVID-19. The wider study: Samples of COVID-19 (acute and convalescent) were obtained from the United States, Italy and Spain. PBMCs, B-cell-depleted T cells, or T cells provided the cDNA or gDNA that made up the material.

Original processing methods: Estimation of nucleated cell counts relied on the amplification of reference gene primers. The table came from immunoSEQ multiplex PCR; TCRdb's copy has only in-frame clones and leaves some out. V, J and clone size reflect that table, while D and trimming were determined from the DNA. This table has a few hundred thousand clones, about 85% appearing once. Specimen: peripheral blood. This TCR derives from a man between 45 and 60 years old who had recovered from COVID-19.

For the CDR3, the DNA is TGTGCCAGCAGACCGGGGGTTGGTCCCTACGAGCAGTACTTC. It is translated as CASRPGVGPYEQYF. The chain is built from TRBV11-2 and TRBJ2-7; weak D call: TRBD2 (6 bases). The germline gives CDR1 SGHAT, CDR2 FQNNGV. The V and J ends lost 6 bases and 2 bases respectively, with 14 bases between them. The CDR3 spans 14 residues.